This T cell receptor beta chain was identified during a study of response to subunit inactivated influenza vaccine. Using its own MiXCR run on the RT-PCR reads, TCRdb lists one record per CDR3 protein. The top ten hold about 9.4% of the sample, which has 700,000 to 900,000 distinct CDR3 sequences, about 20% seen once. A remark on this clonotype: Its antigen is not known.

Trimming removed 0 bases at V and 8 bases at J, with 15 bases between. From germline, CDR1 is MGHRA and CDR2 YSYEKL. CDR3 length: 15 amino acids. Study-wide points: Authors suggested each seasonal flu vaccination may recruit only limited numbers of new T cells.

This clonotype was sampled from a man aged 45-65 years who received an inactivated influenza vaccine. The sequenced sample was PBMCs from blood, obtained 4 to 6 days after vaccination. The genes are TRBV4-1 and TRBJ2-3; no clear D. The CDR3 sequence: CASSQDGDLSRTQYF. In nucleotides, the CDR3 is TGCGCCAGCAGCCAAGATGGGGATCTTTCGCGTACGCAGTATTTT.